The T cell receptor (beta chain) described here comes from a study of cytotoxic CD8 clonotypes in ibrutinib-treated CLL. Using immunoSEQ multiplex PCR, the repertoire was profiled, and TCRdb retains in-frame clones only, with some absent. Among 50,000 or so clones listed, roughly 85% were seen once. V gave up 5 bases and J gave up 16 bases, with 21 bases separating them. The CDR3 consists of 13 residues. Germline V gene sequence: CDR1 SEHNR, CDR2 FQNEAQ (reference sequence). The chain is built from TRBV7-9 and TRBJ2-1; D not resolved. The receptor's source is a human donor with chronic lymphocytic leukemia. Sequenced material: PBMCs, taken after 24 months of ibrutinib treatment. CDR3 nucleotides: TGTGCCAGCAGCGGTGATGGAGTTACTTCGAGCTTCTTC. Translating gives CASSGDGVTSSFF.